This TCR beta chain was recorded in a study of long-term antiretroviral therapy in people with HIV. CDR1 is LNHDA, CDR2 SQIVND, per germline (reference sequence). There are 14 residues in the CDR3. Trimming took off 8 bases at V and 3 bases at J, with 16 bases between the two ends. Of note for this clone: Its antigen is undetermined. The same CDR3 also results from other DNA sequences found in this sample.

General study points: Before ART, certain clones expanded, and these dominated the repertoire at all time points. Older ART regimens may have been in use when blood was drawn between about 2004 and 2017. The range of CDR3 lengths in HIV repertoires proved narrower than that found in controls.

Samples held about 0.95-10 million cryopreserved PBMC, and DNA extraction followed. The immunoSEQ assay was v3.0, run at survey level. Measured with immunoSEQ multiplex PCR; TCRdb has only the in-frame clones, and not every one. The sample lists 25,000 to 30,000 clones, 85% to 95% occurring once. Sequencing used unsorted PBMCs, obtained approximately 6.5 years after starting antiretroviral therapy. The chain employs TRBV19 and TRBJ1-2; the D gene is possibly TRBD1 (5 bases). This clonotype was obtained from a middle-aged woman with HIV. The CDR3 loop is CASSWGREDYGYTF. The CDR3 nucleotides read TGTGCCAGTTCCTGGGGCAGGGAGGACTATGGCTACACCTTC.